This is a list of T cell receptor beta chains from one sample in a study of blood T cell repertoires in COVID-19. Libraries were prepared by immunoSEQ multiplex PCR; TCRdb keeps only in-frame clonotypes and omits some of them. The sample records 110,000 to 150,000 clones, roughly 86% being singletons. The sample comprised peripheral blood. The source is a man in his forties or fifties with active or convalescent COVID-19. Each CDR3 is given with its conserved first and last residue. D genes are given only for firm matches. The size of a clone is reported for some rows only, either as once, few or many, or as a class for expanded clones.

. TRBJ1-1 . TRBV2 TGTGCCAGCAGTGAACGGGGTGGCACTGAAGCTTTCTTT CASSERGGTEAFF
TRBD1 TRBJ1-2 . TRBV24-1 TGTGCCACCAGTCGACAGGGACATGGCTACACCTTC CATSRQGHGYTF
. TRBJ1-2 . TRBV6-5 TGTGCCAGCAGCTCCTTACCCCGGGACTATGGCTACACCTTC CASSSLPRDYGYTF
. TRBJ2-7 . TRBV11-2 TGTGCCAGCAGCTCCTTAGACAGGCCAACCTACGAGCAGTACTTC CASSSLDRPTYEQYF
TRBD1 TRBJ1-2 . TRBV28 TGTGCCAGCAGTTTCGACAGGGGAAATGGCTACACCTTC CASSFDRGNGYTF
TRBD2 TRBJ2-7 once TRBV10-3 TGTGCCATCAGTCTAGCGGGCTCCTACGAGCAGTACTTC CAISLAGSYEQYF
TRBD1 TRBJ1-1 . TRBV28 TGTGCCAGCAGTTTGTACAGGGGCTCCAAGGGTGAAGCTTTCTTT CASSLYRGSKGEAFF
. TRBJ2-1 once TRBV6-5 TGTGCCAGCAGTTACGGGACATCGAGGAGGTATGAGCAGTTCTTC CASSYGTSRRYEQFF
TRBD1 TRBJ2-7 once TRBV5-6 TGTGCCAGCAGGAACTGGGACAGGGGGCTGTACGAGCAGTACTTC CASRNWDRGLYEQYF
TRBD1 TRBJ2-4 . TRBV28 TGTGCCAGCAGTTCTCCGGGACAGGGGTCAATAAACATTCAGTACTTC CASSSPGQGSINIQYF
. TRBJ2-3 . TRBV7-2 TGTGCCAGCAGAGAACTCAGGGTAGCCACGCAGTATTTT CASRELRVATQYF
TRBD1 TRBJ1-1 . TRBV6-5 TGTGCCAGCAGTTCCCCTGCCGGGACAGGGCACACTGAAGCTTTCTTT CASSSPAGTGHTEAFF
TRBD1 TRBJ1-2 . TRBV6-5 TGTGCCAGCAGCGACCAACAGGGGACCCCCTATGGCTACACCTTC CASSDQQGTPYGYTF
TRBD1 TRBJ2-1 . TRBV11-3 TGTGCCAGCAGCGACCGACAGGGGCCCTACAATGAGCAGTTCTTC CASSDRQGPYNEQFF
. TRBJ1-3 . TRBV28 TGTGCCAGCAGTTTCAGGGCTGGAAACACCATATATTTT CASSFRAGNTIYF
. TRBJ2-1 once TRBV5-1 TGCGCCAGCAGCTCAAAGCGGGTGGACTACAATGAGCAGTTCTTC CASSSKRVDYNEQFF